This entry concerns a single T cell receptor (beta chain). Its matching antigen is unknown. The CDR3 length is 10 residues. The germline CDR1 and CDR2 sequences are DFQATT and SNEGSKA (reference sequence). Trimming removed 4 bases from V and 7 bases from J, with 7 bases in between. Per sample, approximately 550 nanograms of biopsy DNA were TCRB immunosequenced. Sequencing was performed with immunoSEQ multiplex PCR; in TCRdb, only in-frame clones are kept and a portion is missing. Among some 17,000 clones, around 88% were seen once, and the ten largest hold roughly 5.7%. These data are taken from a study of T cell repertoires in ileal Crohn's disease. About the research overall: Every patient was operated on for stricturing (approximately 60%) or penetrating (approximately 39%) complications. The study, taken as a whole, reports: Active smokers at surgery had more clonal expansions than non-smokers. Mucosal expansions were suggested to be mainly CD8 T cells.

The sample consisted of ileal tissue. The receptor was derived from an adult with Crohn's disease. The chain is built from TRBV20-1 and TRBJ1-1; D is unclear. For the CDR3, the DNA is TGCAGTGCTAATAGAGTTGAAGCTTTCTTT. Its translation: CSANRVEAFF.